This T cell receptor beta chain was captured by sequencing in a study of cytomegalovirus exposure and HLA in healthy donors. Study-level points and caveats: Researchers counted about 150 TCR beta chains as cytomegalovirus-associated. In a later analysis, CMV-associated beta chains were mostly HLA-associated, it appeared. There was a cluster of highly shared sequence variants that was likely a sequencing artifact.

Trimming pared 6 bases from V and 0 bases from J, leaving 9 bases between. This CDR3 comprises 13 residues. Germline V gives CDR1 MNHNS, CDR2 SASEGT. As for this clone: What it binds is unknown.

PCR involved 60 Vbeta and 13 Jbeta primers. Sequencing used immunoSEQ multiplex PCR; TCRdb keeps in-frame clones, though not all of them. The table records a few hundred thousand clones, over 90% of them present only once. The receptor comes from a girl aged 2-10 years in good health and CMV-seronegative. The chain couples TRBV6-1 to TRBJ2-7, with D possibly matching TRBD2 (5 bases). Sequencing used PBMCs. CDR3 loop: CASRAASSYEQYF. The CDR3 DNA reads as TGTGCCAGCAGAGCGGCAAGCTCCTACGAGCAGTACTTC.